This passage covers 3 T cell receptor beta chains from one sample sequenced in a study of control samples from healthy donors and cancer patients. Some clones are missing from TCRdb's copy, which holds only in-frame ones; the method was immunoSEQ multiplex PCR. The sample has roughly 80,000 clones; roughly 91% are singletons. The specimen was blood. These receptors were obtained from a man aged 45 to 65 in good health.

The gene calls are TRBV25-1 and TRBJ2-7; 7 bases line up with TRBD1. The J segment lost 2 bases and the V segment lost 2 bases, leaving 3 bases of the junction unmatched. The length of the CDR3 is 14 residues. The germline V gene has CDR1 MGHDK and CDR2 SYGVNS. CDR3 protein: CASSEQGVAYEQYF. The CDR3 DNA follows: TGTGCCAGCAGTGAACAGGGGGTCGCCTACGAGCAGTACTTC.

This sequence joins TRBV5-1 and TRBJ2-3; weak D call: TRBD1 (6 bases). Germline V gene lookup returns CDR1 SGHRS and CDR2 YFSETQ. The CDR3 has 15 residues. V was clipped by 0 bases and J by 1 base, with 9 bases between them. The CDR3 sequence is CASSLVGQRTDTQYF. CDR3 nucleotides: TGCGCCAGCAGCTTGGTTGGACAGCGCACAGATACGCAGTATTTT.

This clone was found once. The V and J genes are TRBV18 and TRBJ2-7; 7 bases line up with TRBD1. With 7 bases clipped from V and 5 bases from J, the junction kept 8 bases outside the gene matches. CDR1 KGHSH and CDR2 LQKENI come from the germline V gene. This CDR3 is 13 amino acids long. DNA of the CDR3: TGTGCCAGCTTGACGGGACAGTCTAACGAGCAGTACTTC. Amino acids: CASLTGQSNEQYF.